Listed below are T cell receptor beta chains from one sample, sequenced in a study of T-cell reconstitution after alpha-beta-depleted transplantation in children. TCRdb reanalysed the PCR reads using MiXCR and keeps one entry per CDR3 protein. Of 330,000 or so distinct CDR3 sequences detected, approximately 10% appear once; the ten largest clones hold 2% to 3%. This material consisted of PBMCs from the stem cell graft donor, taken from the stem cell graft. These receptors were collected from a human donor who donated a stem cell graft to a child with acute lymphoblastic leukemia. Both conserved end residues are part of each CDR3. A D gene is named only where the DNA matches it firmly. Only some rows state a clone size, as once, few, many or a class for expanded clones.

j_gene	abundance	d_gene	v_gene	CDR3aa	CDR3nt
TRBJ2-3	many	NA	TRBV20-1	CSARETGGDTQYF	TGCAGTGCTAGGGAGACGGGTGGAGATACGCAGTATTTT
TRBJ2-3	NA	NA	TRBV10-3	CAIGRADTQYF	TGTGCCATCGGACGTGCAGATACGCAGTATTTT
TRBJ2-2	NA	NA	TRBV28	CASSRPKGSRGTGELFF	TGTGCCAGCAGCCGCCCCAAAGGGAGTCGCGGCACCGGGGAGCTGTTTTTT
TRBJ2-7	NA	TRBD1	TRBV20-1	CSAGKPGQGTTYEQYF	TGCAGTGCTGGGAAACCGGGACAGGGAACTACCTACGAGCAGTACTTC
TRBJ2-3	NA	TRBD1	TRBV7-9	CASSSGDRDPDTQYF	TGTGCCAGCAGCTCCGGGGACAGGGACCCAGATACGCAGTATTTT
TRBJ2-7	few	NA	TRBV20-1	CCARLPGRRSYEQYF	TGCTGTGCTAGACTCCCGGGACGACGGTCTTACGAGCAGTACTTC
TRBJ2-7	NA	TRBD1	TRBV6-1	CASSDPRTGSRRREQYF	TGTGCCAGCAGTGACCCTCGGACAGGGAGTCGGAGGCGCGAGCAGTACTTC
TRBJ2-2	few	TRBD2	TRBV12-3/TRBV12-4	CASSLGGNGELFF	TGTGCCAGCAGTTTGGGGGGGAACGGGGAGCTGTTTTTT
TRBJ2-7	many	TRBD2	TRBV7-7	CASSKLAGSSEQYF	TGTGCTAGCAGCAAACTAGCGGGATCCTCCGAGCAGTACTTC
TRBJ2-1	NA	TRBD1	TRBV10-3	CAISEAGGDEQFF	TGTGCCATCAGCGAAGCAGGGGGTGATGAGCAGTTCTTC
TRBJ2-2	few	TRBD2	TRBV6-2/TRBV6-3	CASSARGLVNTGELFF	TGTGCCAGCAGTGCCCGGGGACTAGTTAACACCGGGGAGCTGTTTTTT
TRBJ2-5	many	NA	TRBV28	CASRPRASEETQYF	TGTGCCAGCAGACCGCGGGCCTCGGAAGAGACCCAGTACTTC
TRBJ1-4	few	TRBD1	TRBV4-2	CASSRTGATQNEKLFF	TGTGCCAGCAGTAGGACAGGAGCCACCCAAAATGAAAAACTGTTTTTT